Listed below are T cell receptor beta chains from one sample, sequenced in a study of blood T cell repertoires in COVID-19. This table comes from immunoSEQ multiplex PCR, and its TCRdb copy is limited to in-frame clones, with some not included. Among 70,000 to 90,000 clones, 70% to 85% were seen once, and the ten largest hold approximately 10%. Material: peripheral blood. The source is a man aged 65 to 85 with acute or convalescent COVID-19. Both conserved end residues are part of each CDR3. The order of the fields is D gene, V gene, clone size, J gene, CDR3 protein. The D gene is left open where the match is weak. Clone size appears in some rows only: once, few, many, or a class for an expanded clone.

TRBD1	TRBV5-1	few	TRBJ1-3	CASSQGQGGLGNTIYF
.	TRBV28	.	TRBJ2-5	CASTRDNQETQYF
TRBD2	TRBV24-1	.	TRBJ2-3	CATSDLGRSAGGSTDTQYF
TRBD2	TRBV5-5	.	TRBJ2-3	CASRDQRGGDTQYF
TRBD1	TRBV28	.	TRBJ2-2	CASSLPGGGGELFF
.	TRBV28	.	TRBJ2-3	CASNPGVRRTDTQYF
.	TRBV5-1	.	TRBJ1-4	CASSLDGDEKLFF
.	TRBV30	.	TRBJ2-7	CAWSLAKEQYF
TRBD1	TRBV7-9	.	TRBJ1-2	CASSLREGRGDYGYTF
.	TRBV12-3/TRBV12-4	few	TRBJ1-5	CASSLDGGQPQHF
.	TRBV20-1	.	TRBJ2-1	CSATSQGQFF
TRBD1	TRBV2	.	TRBJ2-1	CASSETGNEQFF
.	TRBV12-3/TRBV12-4	.	TRBJ1-5	CASSSQDNQPQHF
TRBD1	TRBV2	.	TRBJ2-2	CASSEGLRTGGWTGELFF
.	TRBV3-1/TRBV3-2	once	TRBJ2-5	CASSQGGTGGGHQETQYF
.	TRBV23-1	once	TRBJ1-1	CASIPASKNTEAFF
.	TRBV2	.	TRBJ2-7	CASSDYLVYEQYF